The sequence of this T cell receptor beta chain was determined in a study of blood T cell repertoires in COVID-19. Source study methods: Counts of nucleated cells, estimated from reference gene primer amplification, were obtained. Some clones are missing from TCRdb's copy, which holds only in-frame ones; the method was immunoSEQ multiplex PCR. The DNA gave D and trimming, while V, J and clone size come from that table. The profile shows about 270,000 clones, approximately 90% of them singletons. Trimming at V came to 9 bases and at J to 8 bases, leaving 10 bases not matched to a gene. CDR1 and CDR2 (germline): LNHDA, SQIVND (reference sequence). This CDR3 contains 14 residues.

This receptor was identified in a woman aged 45-65 years who had recovered from COVID-19. Sequencing was done on a sample of PBMCs or T cells enriched from blood (not recorded which). This sequence joins TRBV19 and TRBJ2-1, with 10 positions matching TRBD2. As DNA, the CDR3 is TGTGCCAGCCAAAGGGCTAGCGGGAGCTATGAGCAGTTCTTC. Translation: CASQRASGSYEQFF.